The 31 T cell receptor beta chains presented below share a single source sample, sequenced in a study of Graves' ophthalmopathy and Graves' hyperthyroidism. Amplified material comprised TCR beta CDR3 regions derived from RNA transcripts. Second-round multiplex PCR followed a first-round RT-PCR using HTBI primers. TCRdb fed the multiplex PCR reads into MiXCR, producing one record per CDR3 protein. The repertoire holds roughly 500,000 distinct CDR3 sequences, with 13% to 15% as singletons. The sample comprised blood. All receptors come from a woman in her 30s with Graves' ophthalmopathy.

At least ten counts were recorded for this clonotype. The J gene is TRBJ2-3, the V gene TRBV6-1; no reliable D call. The V gene lost 9 bases and the J gene lost 5 bases, with 18 bases spanning the gap. Germline lookup yields CDR1 MNHNS and CDR2 SASEGT. The length of the CDR3 is 14 residues. The CDR3 nucleotides are TGTGCCAGTCTCTTGTTCCGTTCGGGAGATACGCAGTATTTT. Residues: CASLLFRSGDTQYF.

This clonotype was counted between two and nine times. The genes are TRBV28 and TRBJ2-5; D may be TRBD2 (6 bases). With 5 bases removed from V and 7 bases from J, the gap between germline ends came to 14 bases. The CDR3 is 13 residues long. Per the germline V gene, CDR1 is MDHEN and CDR2 is SYDVKM. The CDR3 sequence: CASSRRGDWTQYF. The CDR3 DNA reads TGTGCCAGCAGTCGGCGGGGAGATTGGACCCAGTACTTC. Variable domain in full (rest from reference TRBV28 and TRBJ2-5): DVKVTQSSRYLVKRTGEKVFLECVQDMDHENMFWYRQDPGLGLRLIYFSYDVKMKEKGDIPEGYSVSREKKERFSLILESASTNQTSMYLCASSRRGDWTQYFGPGTRLLVL.

This clonotype has a count of ten or more. The V gene is TRBV20-1, the J gene TRBJ2-7; 9 bases are shared with TRBD1. The V and J ends lost 6 bases and 3 bases, in that order; junction bases with no gene match: 6. CDR1 and CDR2 (germline): DFQATT, SNEGSKA (reference sequence). This CDR3 region has 13 residues. The CDR3, as DNA: TGCAGTGCGCGGAGGGACAGGGACTACGAGCAGTACTTC. Translating it yields CSARRDRDYEQYF.

There are many counts of this clonotype. V usage is TRBV19 and J usage is TRBJ2-7, with D possibly matching TRBD1 (6 bases). V gave up 5 bases and J gave up 1 base, with 21 bases separating them. The CDR3 loop spans 17 amino acids. Germline V CDR1 and CDR2: LNHDA, SQIVND (reference sequence). The CDR3 sequence is CASSRQGNYPRSYEQYF. CDR3 coding DNA: TGTGCCAGTAGTCGGCAGGGGAATTATCCCAGATCCTACGAGCAGTACTTC.

The chain recombines TRBV20-1 with TRBJ1-1; D is uncertain. V lost 4 bases, J lost 4 bases, and 16 bases lay in between. Per germline, CDR1 DFQATT and CDR2 SNEGSKA (reference sequence). This CDR3 spans 14 amino acids. The CDR3 is CSATHDYRGTEAFF. Written as DNA, the CDR3 is TGCAGTGCTACTCACGACTACCGGGGCACTGAAGCTTTCTTT.

Many counts were recorded for this clonotype. The J gene is TRBJ1-1, the V gene TRBV20-1; D is unclear. This CDR3 has 14 residues. Trimming removed 5 bases at V and 5 bases at J, with 18 bases between. Looked up from germline, CDR1 is DFQATT and CDR2 is SNEGSKA (reference sequence). The CDR3 sequence: CSARLGGKETEAFF. CDR3 sequence (DNA): TGCAGTGCTCGACTTGGTGGGAAGGAGACTGAAGCTTTCTTT.

V and J are TRBV19 and TRBJ1-2; D uncertain. The CDR3 length is 13 residues. V was pared by 5 bases and J by 8 bases, with 15 bases between. Germline V gene sequence: CDR1 LNHDA, CDR2 SQIVND (reference sequence). This CDR3 reads CASSDALFWGYTF. CDR3 in DNA: TGTGCCAGTAGTGATGCCCTCTTTTGGGGCTACACCTTC.

This chain joins TRBV6-1 and TRBJ2-5, with D perhaps matching TRBD2 (6 bases). The germline gives CDR1 MNHNS, CDR2 SASEGT. This CDR3 region has 15 residues. The ends were cut back, 6 bases at V and 4 bases at J, with 18 bases in the middle. For the CDR3, the DNA is TGTGCCAGCAGCTCTAGACTAGGGAGTGGAGAGACCCAGTACTTC. This translates into CASSSRLGSGETQYF.

The table lists this clonotype with many counts. The V and J genes are TRBV27 and TRBJ1-1; 7 bases line up with TRBD1. The length of the CDR3 is 14 residues. Germline V gene lookup returns CDR1 MNHEY and CDR2 SMNVEV (reference sequence). The ends lost 4 bases at V and 4 bases at J; junction bases unmatched: 6. DNA of the CDR3: TGTGCCAGCAGTTACACAGGGGACGCCACTGAAGCTTTCTTT. The encoded protein is CASSYTGDATEAFF.

This clonotype came up a few times. The junction shows a germline mismatch at one end, possibly a read error. The V gene is TRBV6-5, the J gene TRBJ2-5; TRBD2 aligns across 11 bases. Germline loops: CDR1 MNHEY, CDR2 SVGAGI. This CDR3 is 15 amino acids long. Written as DNA, the CDR3 is TGTGCCAGCAGTTGCTCGACTAGCGGGGAAGAGACCAAGTACTTC. Encoded protein: CASSCSTSGEETKYF.

This clonotype appeared many times. The V gene is TRBV20-1, the J gene TRBJ2-7; 9 bases are shared with TRBD2. The trim removed 2 bases at V and 0 bases at J, leaving 14 bases unmatched. This CDR3 is 18 amino acids long. Germline CDR1 DFQATT, CDR2 SNEGSKA (reference sequence). Here the CDR3 reads CSARPFDLAGALSYEQYF. The CDR3 DNA sequence: TGCAGTGCTAGACCCTTCGACTTAGCGGGAGCCCTCTCCTACGAGCAGTACTTC.

This clonotype was detected many times. The chain uses TRBV6-6 and TRBJ2-7, with TRBD1 matching over 9 bases. Germline V gene lookup returns CDR1 MNHNY and CDR2 SVGAGI (reference sequence). The CDR3 is 14 amino acids. V lost 10 bases and J lost 7; bases outside the gene matches: 14. CDR3 in amino acids: CATAGTGNLGEQYF. Written as DNA, the CDR3 is TGTGCCACAGCCGGGACAGGGAATTTGGGGGAGCAGTACTTC.

This clonotype was recorded at least ten times. The chain links TRBV12-3 or TRBV12-4 to TRBJ1-1; D not resolved. The CDR3 consists of 15 residues. V shed 5 bases and J shed 1 base, with 14 bases lying between them. This chain's CDR3 is CASSLPYSKNTEAFF. The CDR3 bases are TGTGCCAGCAGTCTCCCTTATTCAAAGAACACTGAAGCTTTCTTT.

V usage is TRBV20-1 and J usage is TRBJ2-5; the match to TRBD1 covers 9 bases. CDR3 length: 16 amino acids. Trimming cost V 0 bases and J 4 bases; bases outside gene matches: 9. Germline V gene lookup returns CDR1 DFQATT and CDR2 SNEGSKA (reference sequence). The CDR3 reads CSARDLSTGGLETQYF. The CDR3 nucleotides read TGCAGTGCTAGAGATCTTTCGACAGGGGGTCTAGAGACCCAGTACTTC.

This clonotype has at least ten counts. The rearrangement uses TRBV7-8 and TRBJ1-1, with no clear D. Germline lookup yields CDR1 SGHVS and CDR2 FQNEAQ. This CDR3 region has 14 residues. Trimming pared 7 bases from V and 0 bases from J, leaving 12 bases between. CDR3 sequence (DNA): TGTGCCAGCAAGTCTGGCAGCTTGAACACTGAAGCTTTCTTT. It is translated as CASKSGSLNTEAFF.

This clonotype was recorded many times. The J gene is TRBJ2-7, the V gene TRBV28, with 7 nucleotides matching TRBD2. The germline V gene has CDR1 MDHEN and CDR2 SYDVKM. The CDR3 extends over 14 amino acids. Trimming removed 6 bases from V and 2 bases from J; junction bases left unmatched: 7. The CDR3 DNA reads as TGTGCCAGCAGAAAACGGGGGGAAACCTACGAGCAGTACTTC. It translates to CASRKRGETYEQYF. Full variable domain (outside the CDR3, taken from reference TRBV28 and TRBJ2-7): DVKVTQSSRYLVKRTGEKVFLECVQDMDHENMFWYRQDPGLGLRLIYFSYDVKMKEKGDIPEGYSVSREKKERFSLILESASTNQTSMYLCASRKRGETYEQYFGPGTRLTVT.

This clonotype was counted ten times or more. The rearrangement uses TRBV6-2 or TRBV6-3 and TRBJ1-5; TRBD1 might be the D (5 bases). V shed 8 bases and J shed 2 bases, with 22 bases lying between them. Germline CDR1 and CDR2: MNHEY and SVGEGT. There are 17 residues in the CDR3. In nucleotides, the CDR3 is TGTGCCAGCCCCTCAGGACACGTCCCCAAGGGCAATCAGCCCCAGCATTTT. This translates into CASPSGHVPKGNQPQHF.

This clonotype was recorded once. V gene TRBV20-1 combines with J gene TRBJ1-2; TRBD1 might be the D (5 bases). The CDR3 consists of 14 residues. Germline CDR1 DFQATT, CDR2 SNEGSKA (reference sequence). The V and J ends lost 3 bases and 5 bases respectively, with 16 bases between them. CDR3 DNA: TGCAGTGCTAGCCACGGGGGGGGGAGATATGGCTACACCTTC. It translates to CSASHGGGRYGYTF.

This clonotype was seen ten or more times. V is TRBV27 and J is TRBJ2-2; D uncertain. V was pared by 1 base and J by 0 bases, with 15 bases between. The CDR3 length is 18 residues. Germline V CDR1 and CDR2: MNHEY, SMNVEV (reference sequence). CDR3 DNA: TGTGCCAGCAGTTTATTCGCCGACGCGTTCGCGAACACCGGGGAGCTGTTTTTT. Translating it yields CASSLFADAFANTGELFF.

This clonotype was detected ten times or more. The gene calls are TRBV6-2 or TRBV6-3 and TRBJ1-2; 9 bases align to TRBD1. J gave up 6 bases and V 6 bases, and 8 bases lay outside the gene matches. CDR1 is MNHEY and CDR2 is SVGEGT in the germline V gene. There are 14 residues in the CDR3. This CDR3 reads CASSGQGLVDGYTF. In DNA form, the CDR3 reads TGTGCCAGCAGCGGACAGGGGCTCGTGGATGGCTACACCTTC.

This clonotype has at least ten counts. The rearrangement links TRBV12-3 or TRBV12-4 to TRBJ2-7; the match to TRBD2 covers 8 bases. This CDR3 spans 15 amino acids. With 2 bases clipped from V and 2 bases from J, the junction kept 5 bases outside the gene matches. The CDR3 nucleotides are TGTGCCAGCAGTTTAAGAGCGGGGGTCCCCTACGAGCAGTACTTC. Amino acids: CASSLRAGVPYEQYF.

Regarding this clonotype: A single base separates this from a much larger clone, so it may be a read error. This rearrangement joins TRBV10-3 to TRBJ1-5; D is unclear. The tail of the sequence fits TRBJ2-3 better, so the J call may be wrong. The CDR3 is 11 residues long. Germline values: CDR1 ENHRY, CDR2 SYGVKD. For the CDR3, the DNA is TGTGCCATCAGTGCTGATCAGCCCCAGTATTTT. Residues: CAISADQPQYF.

V gene TRBV2 combines with J gene TRBJ1-1, with a tentative D call TRBD1 (5 bases). The V and J ends lost 2 bases and 8 bases respectively, with 15 bases between them. Germline V gene lookup returns CDR1 SNHLY and CDR2 FYNNEI. This CDR3 has 14 residues. The CDR3 nucleotides read TGTGCCAGCAGTGAAACTGGGCTAGGGGAAGAAGCTTTCTTT. This translates into CASSETGLGEEAFF.

Of note for this clonotype: A much larger clone differs from this one at a single base, so this may be a read error. The chain combines TRBV6-2 or TRBV6-3 with TRBJ1-5, with D hard to call. Germline V gene data show CDR1 as MNHEY and CDR2 as SVGEGT. This CDR3 comprises 13 residues. The CDR3 DNA reads as TGTGCCAGCAGCCAAGAACCTCCTCAGCCCCTGCATTTT. It specifies CASSQEPPQPLHF.

This clonotype was found a few times. The J gene is TRBJ2-5, the V gene TRBV20-1; 12 nucleotides match TRBD1. Germline loops: CDR1 DFQATT, CDR2 SNEGSKA (reference sequence). The CDR3 loop spans 16 amino acids. V lost 5 bases, J lost 5 bases, and 12 bases stayed unmatched. The CDR3 loop is CSAGGGGTGGFETQYF. DNA of the CDR3: TGCAGTGCTGGGGGGGGAGGGACAGGGGGCTTTGAGACCCAGTACTTC.

This clonotype was observed a few times. This rearrangement joins TRBV7-3 to TRBJ1-1, with D unresolved. There are 13 residues in the CDR3. V lost 4 bases to trimming and J lost 6 bases, with 12 bases between them. The V gene's germline CDR1 is SGHTA and CDR2 FQGTGA. The DNA of the CDR3 is TGTGCCAGCAGCTCTTACAGACGCGCTGAAGCTTTCTTT. This sequence encodes CASSSYRRAEAFF.

This clonotype came up many times. The V gene is TRBV6-1, the J gene TRBJ1-6; TRBD1 aligns across 7 bases. The CDR3 is made up of 14 amino acids. V was clipped by 7 bases and J by 10 bases; unmatched bases: 10. In germline, CDR1 is MNHNS, CDR2 SASEGT. CDR3 coding DNA: TGTGCCAGCACCTTGACAGGGCTACTCTCACCCCTCCACTTT. Translation: CASTLTGLLSPLHF.

This clonotype was seen many times. The chain uses TRBV10-3 and TRBJ1-1; the D is unclear. The CDR3 is made up of 13 amino acids. Trimming cost V 4 bases and J 1 base, with 7 bases left between them. The germline V gene encodes CDR1 ENHRY and CDR2 SYGVKD. For the CDR3, the DNA is TGTGCCATCAGTGGCGAGGGGAACACTGAAGCTTTCTTT. Amino acid sequence: CAISGEGNTEAFF.

The table lists this clonotype with many counts. V usage is TRBV5-1 and J usage is TRBJ2-5; 7 bases are shared with TRBD2. The CDR3 length is 16 residues. Germline assignment: CDR1 SGHRS and CDR2 YFSETQ. V was clipped by 4 bases and J by 0 bases; unmatched bases: 9. The CDR3 loop is CASSGGGKTNQETQYF. CDR3 DNA sequence: TGCGCCAGCAGCGGGGGGGGGAAGACTAACCAAGAGACCCAGTACTTC.

The sample holds many counts of this clonotype. The chain uses TRBV12-3 or TRBV12-4 and TRBJ1-1; TRBD1 might be the D (6 bases). There are 15 residues in the CDR3. V lost 4 bases to trimming and J lost 3 bases, with 15 bases between them. CDR3: CASSSLAGADTEAFF. The DNA of the CDR3 is TGTGCCAGCAGTTCCCTAGCGGGGGCGGACACTGAAGCTTTCTTT.

CDR3 nucleotides: TGTGCCAGCTTCTGGCCGATGAACACTGAAGCTTTCTTT. Translating it yields CASFWPMNTEAFF. V is TRBV6-1 and J is TRBJ1-1, with unresolved D. Germline CDR1 is MNHNS and CDR2 is SASEGT. The V end was cut by 8 bases, the J end by 0 bases, with 10 bases between. The length of the CDR3 is 13 residues.